Presented here are 28 T cell receptor beta chains from one specimen sequenced in a study of cytomegalovirus exposure and HLA in healthy donors (TCRdb year 2017). The method was the immunoSEQ multiplex PCR assay. For the multiplex PCR, a mixture combining 60 forward primers for TCR Vbeta segments and 13 reverse primers for TCR Jbeta segments was used. Here the immuneACCESS table is served through TCRdb, limited to in-frame sequences with V and J called. Missing clones are a known gap in these copies; in checked studies unresolved V genes cover under half, and the rest lacks a known reason. Here the sample has about 160,000 clones; approximately 78% occur a single time. The ten largest clones take up more than 0.9% of the sample. Specimen: PBMCs. These receptors all come from a girl aged 2 to 9 in good health and CMV-seropositive.

In this sample, this clone turned up once. This chain connects TRBV11-2 to TRBJ2-5; D unresolved. V gave up 4 bases and J gave up 1 base, with 4 bases separating them. The CDR3 is 12 amino acids. Germline V gene sequence: CDR1 SGHAT, CDR2 FQNNGV. The CDR3 DNA reads TGTGCCAGCAGCTCTCCCCAAGAGACCCAGTACTTC. Translating it yields CASSSPQETQYF.

The genes are TRBV7-3 and TRBJ1-1, with a tentative D call TRBD1 (6 bases). Germline CDR1 reads SGHTA; CDR2 reads FQGTGA. Trimming cost V 4 bases and J 3 bases, with 9 bases left between them. The CDR3 sequence is 13 residues long. The CDR3 loop reads CASSSGQYTEAFF. The DNA for the CDR3 is TGTGCCAGCAGCTCCGGACAGTACACTGAAGCTTTCTTT.

The chain joins TRBV2 to TRBJ2-6; D is unresolved. V was clipped by 7 bases and J by 0 bases, with 7 bases between them. In germline, CDR1 is SNHLY, CDR2 FYNNEI. This CDR3 comprises 14 residues. In DNA, the CDR3 is TGTGCCAGCACGGGTTCCTCTGGGGCCAACGTCCTGACTTTC. Encoded protein: CASTGSSGANVLTF.

This rearrangement joins TRBV28 to TRBJ2-2; the match to TRBD1 covers 7 bases. The CDR3 covers 12 residues. CDR1 and CDR2 (germline): MDHEN, SYDVKM. V shed 3 bases and J 12 bases; nucleotides not matched to a gene: 4. CDR3 sequence (DNA): TGTGCCAGCAGTTTGGGACAGACAAAGCTGTTTTTT. Protein sequence: CASSLGQTKLFF. Looking up the rest from reference TRBV28 and TRBJ2-2 gives the full variable domain: DVKVTQSSRYLVKRTGEKVFLECVQDMDHENMFWYRQDPGLGLRLIYFSYDVKMKEKGDIPEGYSVSREKKERFSLILESASTNQTSMYLCASSLGQTKLFFGEGSRLTVL.

The V call is TRBV5-1, the J call TRBJ1-1; D is unclear. The CDR3 runs 15 residues. CDR1 and CDR2 from the germline V gene are SGHRS and YFSETQ. V gave up 1 base and J gave up 1 base, with 11 bases separating them. The CDR3 sequence is CASSLSPQANTEAFF. The DNA of the CDR3 is TGCGCCAGCAGCTTGAGTCCGCAAGCGAACACTGAAGCTTTCTTT. The full variable domain, its missing parts supplied by reference TRBV5-1 and TRBJ1-1, is KAGVTQTPRYLIKTRGQQVTLSCSPISGHRSVSWYQQTPGQGLQFLFEYFSETQRNKGNFPGRFSGRQFSNSRSEMNVSTLELGDSALYLCASSLSPQANTEAFFGQGTRLTVV.

The rearrangement links TRBV5-1 to TRBJ1-5, with D uncertain. Germline CDR1 reads SGHRS; CDR2 reads YFSETQ. V lost 4 bases and J 3 bases, leaving 14 bases between the germline ends. The CDR3 runs to 15 residues. Here the CDR3 DNA reads TGCGCCAGCAGCGCTTTACCGGGTCTCAATCAGCCCCAGCATTTT. Amino acid sequence: CASSALPGLNQPQHF.

The chain is built from TRBV30 and TRBJ2-3; tentative D call: TRBD2 (7 bases). Germline V lookup: CDR1 GTSNPN, CDR2 SVGIG (reference sequence). This CDR3 is built from 15 residues. V was clipped by 2 bases and J by 8 bases, with 20 bases between them. The DNA of the CDR3 is TGTGCCTGGAGTATGACCAGGGGCGGGGGAGGTACGCAGTATTTT. Protein: CAWSMTRGGGGTQYF. The full variable domain, rest sourced from reference TRBV30 and TRBJ2-3, is SQTIHQWPATLVQPVGSPLSLECTVEGTSNPNLYWYRQAAGRGLQLLFYSVGIGQISSEVPQNLSASRPQDRQFILSSKKLLLSDSGFYLCAWSMTRGGGGTQYFGPGTRLTVL.

The CDR3 bases are TGTGCCAGTAGTATAGAGGGGAGGAACACTGAAGCTTTCTTT. Its translation is CASSIEGRNTEAFF. V gene TRBV19 combines with J gene TRBJ1-1; D is uncertain. The ends were cut back, 0 bases at V and 1 base at J, with 6 bases in the middle. The CDR3 length is 14 residues. The germline gives CDR1 LNHDA, CDR2 SQIVND (reference sequence).

This clone occurred once. This chain connects TRBV5-4 to TRBJ2-7; 12 bases are a match to TRBD2. After removal of 4 bases from V and 7 bases from J, the junction contained 3 bases not matched to a gene. This CDR3 has 13 residues. Germline V CDR1 and CDR2: SGHNT, YYREEE (reference sequence). This CDR3 is CASSGLAGLEQYF. As DNA, the CDR3 is TGTGCCAGCAGCGGACTAGCGGGATTAGAGCAGTACTTC.

The rearrangement joins TRBV7-8 to TRBJ1-5; perhaps TRBD1 as D (6 bases). The CDR3 sequence is 13 residues long. The germline V and J ends were trimmed by 4 bases and 2 bases, with 6 bases remaining between them. CDR1 is SGHVS, CDR2 FQNEAQ, per germline. For the CDR3, the DNA is TGTGCCAGCAGCTCAGGGGGCAATCAGCCCCAGCATTTT. This translates into CASSSGGNQPQHF.

The genes are TRBV7-3 and TRBJ2-1; D call uncertain. This CDR3 has 13 residues. Germline V gives CDR1 SGHTA, CDR2 FQGTGA. V lost 5 bases to trimming and J lost 8 bases, with 13 bases between them. As DNA, the CDR3 is TGTGCCAGCAGCGGCGAAGTGGGCTATGAGCAGTTCTTC. Protein product: CASSGEVGYEQFF. Full variable domain (missing parts from reference TRBV7-3 and TRBJ2-1): GAGVSQTPSNKVTEKGKYVELRCDPISGHTALYWYRQSLGQGPEFLIYFQGTGAADDSGLPNDRFFAVRPEGSVSTLKIQRTERGDSAVYLCASSGEVGYEQFFGPGTRLTVL.

This clone was counted a few times. The chain links TRBV28 to TRBJ1-1, with D unclear. V was shortened by 3 bases and J by 1 base, with 9 bases between the two germline ends. Per germline, CDR1 MDHEN and CDR2 SYDVKM. The CDR3 runs to 14 residues. The CDR3 here is CASSFQAGNTEAFF. CDR3 DNA sequence: TGTGCCAGCAGTTTCCAGGCTGGGAACACTGAAGCTTTCTTT.

This clone has just a few counts. The chain recombines TRBV5-4 with TRBJ2-7, with a tentative D call TRBD1 (6 bases). Germline V gene lookup returns CDR1 SGHNT and CDR2 YYREEE (reference sequence). The CDR3 covers 16 residues. Trimming took off 7 bases at V and 0 bases at J, with 20 bases between the two ends. Here the CDR3 DNA reads TGTGCCAGCGGCCAAGGGGGAACCGCTAGCTCCTACGAGCAGTACTTC. It yields the protein CASGQGGTASSYEQYF.

The chain couples TRBV29-1 to TRBJ1-2; maybe TRBD1 (6 bases). Germline V gene lookup returns CDR1 SQVTM and CDR2 ANQGSEA. The CDR3 sequence is 14 residues long. With 6 bases removed from V and 8 bases from J, the gap between germline ends came to 22 bases. CDR3 coding DNA: TGCAGCGTAGAGAGGGGGGGGTCGGAGGGCGGCTACACCTTC. Translating it yields CSVERGGSEGGYTF.

The V and J genes are TRBV29-1 and TRBJ1-1; 8 nucleotides match TRBD1. V lost 5 bases, J lost 5 bases, and 4 bases stayed unmatched. The CDR3 has 12 residues. CDR1 and CDR2 from the germline V gene are SQVTM and ANQGSEA. The CDR3 sequence is CSVRQGRTEAFF. Written as DNA, the CDR3 is TGCAGCGTTCGACAGGGGAGGACTGAAGCTTTCTTT.

The J gene is TRBJ1-2, the V gene TRBV4-1, with 9 bases aligning to TRBD1. CDR3 size: 14 residues. CDR1 and CDR2 (germline): MGHRA, YSYEKL. V was pared by 3 bases and J by 4 bases, with 3 bases of the junction left unmatched. Here the CDR3 reads CASSHRDRAYGYTF. The CDR3 nucleotides read TGCGCCAGCAGCCACCGGGACAGGGCCTATGGCTACACCTTC.

This sequence joins TRBV5-1 and TRBJ2-1, with 7 positions matching TRBD2. The germline V gene has CDR1 SGHRS and CDR2 YFSETQ. The CDR3 contains 15 residues. The ends lost 4 bases at V and 7 bases at J; junction bases unmatched: 11. This chain's CDR3 is CASSGGGLVLNEQFF. CDR3 in DNA: TGCGCCAGCAGCGGAGGAGGACTAGTCCTTAATGAGCAGTTCTTC.

This clone has only a few counts. This chain uses TRBV6-4 with TRBJ2-3; no firm D call. V lost 0 bases, J lost 0 bases, and 4 bases lay in between. CDR3 size: 14 residues. Germline V gene data show CDR1 as MRHNA and CDR2 as SNTAGT. The DNA of the CDR3 is TGTGCCAGCAGTGACTCCGGGAGCACAGATACGCAGTATTTT. Translating gives CASSDSGSTDTQYF.

This clone was counted once. This chain joins TRBV28 and TRBJ1-5; TRBD1 matches 7 bases. There are 17 residues in the CDR3. V was clipped by 8 bases and J by 0 bases; unmatched bases: 13. Germline loops: CDR1 MDHEN, CDR2 SYDVKM. The CDR3 here is CASRPRRGPYSNQPQHF. CDR3 coding DNA: TGTGCCAGCCGTCCGCGGAGGGGGCCTTATAGCAATCAGCCCCAGCATTTT. Supplemented by reference TRBV28 and TRBJ1-5, the full variable domain reads DVKVTQSSRYLVKRTGEKVFLECVQDMDHENMFWYRQDPGLGLRLIYFSYDVKMKEKGDIPEGYSVSREKKERFSLILESASTNQTSMYLCASRPRRGPYSNQPQHFGDGTRLSIL.

This chain joins TRBV7-9 and TRBJ1-4; the D is unclear. This CDR3 has 14 amino acids. Germline assignment: CDR1 SEHNR and CDR2 FQNEAQ (reference sequence). V was clipped by 8 bases and J by 4 bases, with 14 bases between them. CDR3 coding DNA: TGTGCCAGCGGTCTAGTTTCCCTTAATGAAAAACTGTTTTTT. Translation: CASGLVSLNEKLFF.

The chain recombines TRBV6-4 with TRBJ1-5, with D perhaps matching TRBD1 (5 bases). Trimming took 5 bases from V and 1 from J, leaving 6 bases between them. The CDR3 is 13 residues long. Germline lookup yields CDR1 MRHNA and CDR2 SNTAGT. In DNA, the CDR3 is TGTGCCAGCAGTCACAGGAGCAATCAGCCCCAGCATTTT. It translates to CASSHRSNQPQHF.

This sequence joins TRBV15 and TRBJ1-5, with a possible D match to TRBD1 (5 bases). Trimming removed 5 bases from V and 5 bases from J, with 10 bases in between. This CDR3 spans 13 amino acids. Germline assignment: CDR1 LNHNV and CDR2 YYDKDF (reference sequence). CDR3 protein: CATSPGGDQPQHF. The CDR3 bases are TGTGCCACCAGCCCCGGGGGAGATCAGCCCCAGCATTTT.

This clone showed up just a few times. This chain joins TRBV27 and TRBJ2-6; D is undetermined. V shed 4 bases and J shed 0 bases, with 13 bases lying between them. The CDR3 covers 17 residues. From germline, CDR1 is MNHEY and CDR2 SMNVEV (reference sequence). In DNA, the CDR3 is TGTGCCAGCAGTTCGCCTCTAAGAGTCTCTGGGGCCAACGTCCTGACTTTC. The encoded protein is CASSSPLRVSGANVLTF.

The count of this clone is one. V and J are TRBV6-5 and TRBJ2-7; perhaps TRBD2 as D (5 bases). V shed 4 bases and J shed 4 bases, with 14 bases lying between them. Germline CDR1 reads MNHEY; CDR2 reads SVGAGI. CDR3 length: 14 residues. The CDR3 sequence is CASSSNGVVYEQYF. The CDR3, as DNA: TGTGCCAGCAGTTCCAACGGGGTCGTATACGAGCAGTACTTC.

The chain is built from TRBV19 and TRBJ1-4; weak D call: TRBD1 (6 bases). In germline, CDR1 is LNHDA, CDR2 SQIVND (reference sequence). V was shortened by 5 bases and J by 0 bases, with 13 bases between the two germline ends. This CDR3 contains 16 residues. CDR3 amino acids: CASSPWDTATNEKLFF. In DNA, the CDR3 is TGTGCCAGTAGTCCCTGGGACACTGCAACTAATGAAAAACTGTTTTTT.

The V call is TRBV10-3, the J call TRBJ1-1, with 10 bases matching TRBD1. This CDR3 contains 15 residues. The V segment lost 10 bases and the J segment 4 bases; nucleotides outside the gene matches: 12. Germline assignment: CDR1 ENHRY and CDR2 SYGVKD. Written as DNA, the CDR3 is TGTGCCAACACCCGGGACAGGGGCCTCGGCACTGAAGCTTTCTTT. Amino acid sequence: CANTRDRGLGTEAFF.

This sequence joins TRBV27 and TRBJ1-1, with D uncertain. The CDR3 runs to 13 residues. Trimming left V 6 bases short and J 8 bases short, with 16 bases between. The germline V gene encodes CDR1 MNHEY and CDR2 SMNVEV (reference sequence). Here the CDR3 reads CASRGRLFEEAFF. CDR3 in DNA: TGTGCCAGCAGGGGGAGACTTTTTGAAGAAGCTTTCTTT.

This clone was detected a few times. This sequence joins TRBV30 and TRBJ2-2; 14 nucleotides match TRBD2. Trimming at V came to 3 bases and at J to 6 bases, leaving 3 bases not matched to a gene. The CDR3 spans 15 residues. Germline V CDR1 and CDR2: GTSNPN, SVGIG (reference sequence). CDR3 sequence: CAWRRGLAGAGELFF. The DNA of the CDR3 is TGTGCCTGGAGGCGGGGACTAGCGGGAGCCGGGGAGCTGTTTTTT.